This TCR beta chain appears in the sequencing data of a study of T cell changes during pregnancy in multiple sclerosis. TCRdb keeps only in-frame clones here, not all; method: immunoSEQ multiplex PCR. This table has some 80,000 clones, 90% to 95% appearing once. This CDR3 is 13 amino acids long. Germline assignment: CDR1 SNHLY and CDR2 FYNNEI. J was trimmed by 2 bases and V by 6 bases; bases with no gene match: 4. This material consisted of peripheral blood, taken before pregnancy. The chain links TRBV2 to TRBJ2-7, with 7 bases aligning to TRBD1. The clonotype comes from a female donor with multiple sclerosis, enrolled in a pregnancy study. CDR3 sequence (DNA): TGTGCCAGCAGGGGCCAGGGGGCCTACGAGCAGTACTTC. It is translated as CASRGQGAYEQYF.